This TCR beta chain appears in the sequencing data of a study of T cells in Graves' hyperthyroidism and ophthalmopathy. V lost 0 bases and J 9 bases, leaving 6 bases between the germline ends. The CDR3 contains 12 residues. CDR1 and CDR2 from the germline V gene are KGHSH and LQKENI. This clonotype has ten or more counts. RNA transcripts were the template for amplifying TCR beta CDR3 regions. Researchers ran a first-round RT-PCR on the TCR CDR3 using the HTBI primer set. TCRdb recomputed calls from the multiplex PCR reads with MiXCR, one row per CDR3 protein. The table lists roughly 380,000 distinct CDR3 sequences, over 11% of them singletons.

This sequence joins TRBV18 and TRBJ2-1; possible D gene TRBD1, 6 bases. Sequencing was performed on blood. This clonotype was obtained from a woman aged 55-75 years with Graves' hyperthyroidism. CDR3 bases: TGTGCCAGCTCACCACCAGGGGGTGAGCAGTTCTTC. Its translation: CASSPPGGEQFF.